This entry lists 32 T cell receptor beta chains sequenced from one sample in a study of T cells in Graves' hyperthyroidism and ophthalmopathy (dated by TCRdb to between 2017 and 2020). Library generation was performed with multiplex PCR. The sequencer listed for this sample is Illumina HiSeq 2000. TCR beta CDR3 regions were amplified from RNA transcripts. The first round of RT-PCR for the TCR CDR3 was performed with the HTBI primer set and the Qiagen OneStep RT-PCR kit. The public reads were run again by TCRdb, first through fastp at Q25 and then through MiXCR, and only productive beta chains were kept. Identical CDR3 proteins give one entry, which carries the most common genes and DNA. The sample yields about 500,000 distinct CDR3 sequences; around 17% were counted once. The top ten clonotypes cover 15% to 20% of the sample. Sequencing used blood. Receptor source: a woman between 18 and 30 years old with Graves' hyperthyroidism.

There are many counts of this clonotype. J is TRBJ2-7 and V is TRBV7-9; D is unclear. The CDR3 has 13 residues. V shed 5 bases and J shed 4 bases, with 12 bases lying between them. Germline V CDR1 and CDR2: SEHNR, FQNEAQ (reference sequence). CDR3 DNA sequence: TGTGCCAGCAGCCTAAGCAGCGTATACGAGCAGTACTTC. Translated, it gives CASSLSSVYEQYF.

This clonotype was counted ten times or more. The CDR3 coding sequence is TGTGCCAGCAGTGAGGGGCAGGGTGGGCGTAAAAAACTGTTTTTT. Amino acids: CASSEGQGGRKKLFF. This chain connects TRBV2 to TRBJ1-4, with a possible D match to TRBD1 (5 bases). The ends were cut back, 3 bases at V and 9 bases at J, with 17 bases in the middle. In germline, CDR1 is SNHLY, CDR2 FYNNEI. CDR3 length: 15 residues. Variable domain in full (rest from reference TRBV2 and TRBJ1-4): EPEVTQTPSHQVTQMGQEVILRCVPISNHLYFYWYRQILGQKVEFLVSFYNNEISEKSEIFDDQFSVERPDGSNFTLKIRSTKLEDSAMYFCASSEGQGGRKKLFFGSGTQLSVL.

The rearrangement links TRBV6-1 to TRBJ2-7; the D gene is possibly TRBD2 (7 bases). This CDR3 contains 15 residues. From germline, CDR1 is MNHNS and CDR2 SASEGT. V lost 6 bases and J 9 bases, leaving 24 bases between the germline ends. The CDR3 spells CASSPRAGTSVVQYF. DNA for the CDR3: TGTGCCAGCAGCCCTCGAGCGGGGACATCAGTCGTGCAGTACTTC.

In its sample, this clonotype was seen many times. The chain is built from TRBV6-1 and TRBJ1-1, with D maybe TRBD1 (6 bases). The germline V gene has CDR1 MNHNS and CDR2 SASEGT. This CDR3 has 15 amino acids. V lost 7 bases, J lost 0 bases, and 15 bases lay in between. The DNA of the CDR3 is TGTGCCAGCACCTCGAGGGGGGGAATGAACACTGAAGCTTTCTTT. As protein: CASTSRGGMNTEAFF.

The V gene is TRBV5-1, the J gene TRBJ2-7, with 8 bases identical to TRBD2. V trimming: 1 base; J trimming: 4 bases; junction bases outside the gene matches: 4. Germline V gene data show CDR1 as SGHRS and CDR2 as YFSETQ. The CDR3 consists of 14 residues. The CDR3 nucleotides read TGCGCCAGCAGCTTGATTAGCGGGAAGTACGAGCAGTACTTC. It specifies CASSLISGKYEQYF.

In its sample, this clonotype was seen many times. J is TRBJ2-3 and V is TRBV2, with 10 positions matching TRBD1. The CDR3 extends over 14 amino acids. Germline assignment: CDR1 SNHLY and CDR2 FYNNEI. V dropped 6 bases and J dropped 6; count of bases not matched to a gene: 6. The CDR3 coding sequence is TGTGCCAGCAGCGACAGGGGGCGTAAGGATACGCAGTATTTT. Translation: CASSDRGRKDTQYF. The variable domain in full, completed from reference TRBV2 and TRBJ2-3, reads EPEVTQTPSHQVTQMGQEVILRCVPISNHLYFYWYRQILGQKVEFLVSFYNNEISEKSEIFDDQFSVERPDGSNFTLKIRSTKLEDSAMYFCASSDRGRKDTQYFGPGTRLTVL.

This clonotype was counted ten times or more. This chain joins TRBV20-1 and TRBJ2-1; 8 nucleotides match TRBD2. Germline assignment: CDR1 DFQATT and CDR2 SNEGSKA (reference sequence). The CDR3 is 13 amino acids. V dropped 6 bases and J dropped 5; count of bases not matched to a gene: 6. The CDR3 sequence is CSAPTSDNNEQFF. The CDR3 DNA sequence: TGCAGTGCGCCGACTAGCGATAACAATGAGCAGTTCTTC.

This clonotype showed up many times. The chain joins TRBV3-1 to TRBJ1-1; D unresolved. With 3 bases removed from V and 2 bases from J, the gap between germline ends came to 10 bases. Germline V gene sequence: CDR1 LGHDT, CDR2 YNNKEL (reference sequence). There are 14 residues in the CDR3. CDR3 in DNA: TGTGCCAGCAGCCATCAGTTCCCTAACACTGAAGCTTTCTTT. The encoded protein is CASSHQFPNTEAFF.

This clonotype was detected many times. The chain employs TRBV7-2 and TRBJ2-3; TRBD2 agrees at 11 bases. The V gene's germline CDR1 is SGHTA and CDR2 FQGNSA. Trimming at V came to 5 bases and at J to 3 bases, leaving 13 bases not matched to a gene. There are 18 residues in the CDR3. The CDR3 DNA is TGTGCCAGCAGCACATCCCTTATAGCGGGAGGGCCAACAGATACGCAGTATTTT. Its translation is CASSTSLIAGGPTDTQYF. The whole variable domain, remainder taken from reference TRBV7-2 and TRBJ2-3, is GAGVSQSPSNKVTEKGKDVELRCDPISGHTALYWYRQSLGQGLEFLIYFQGNSAPDKSGLPSDRFSAERTGGSVSTLTIQRTQQEDSAVYLCASSTSLIAGGPTDTQYFGPGTRLTVL.

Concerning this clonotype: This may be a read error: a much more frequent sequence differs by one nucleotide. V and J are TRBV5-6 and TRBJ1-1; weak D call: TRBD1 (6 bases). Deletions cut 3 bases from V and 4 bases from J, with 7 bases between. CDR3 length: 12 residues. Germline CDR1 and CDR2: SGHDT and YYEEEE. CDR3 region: CASSSGATEAFF. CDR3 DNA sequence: TGTGCCAGCAGCTCAGGGGCCACTGAAGCTTTCTTT. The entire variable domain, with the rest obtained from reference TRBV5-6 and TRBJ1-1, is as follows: DAGVTQSPTHLIKTRGQQVTLRCSPKSGHDTVSWYQQALGQGPQFIFQYYEEEERQRGNFPDRFSGHQFPNYSSELNVNALLLGDSALYLCASSSGATEAFFGQGTRLTVV.

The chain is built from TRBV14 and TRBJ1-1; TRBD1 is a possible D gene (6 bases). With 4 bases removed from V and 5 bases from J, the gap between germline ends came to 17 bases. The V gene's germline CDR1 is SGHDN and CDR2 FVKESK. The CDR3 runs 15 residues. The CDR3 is CASSRRRGTQTEAFF. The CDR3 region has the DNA TGTGCCAGCAGCCGCCGAAGGGGGACACAAACTGAAGCTTTCTTT.

The DNA of the CDR3 is TGTGCCAGCACCTACGTAGCTAGCGGGGCGGATACGCAGTATTTT. Its protein product is CASTYVASGADTQYF. V and J are TRBV12-3 or TRBV12-4 and TRBJ2-3; 9 bases are shared with TRBD2. This CDR3 has 15 residues. Germline trimming cut 7 bases from V and 6 bases from J; bases unmatched to any gene: 11.

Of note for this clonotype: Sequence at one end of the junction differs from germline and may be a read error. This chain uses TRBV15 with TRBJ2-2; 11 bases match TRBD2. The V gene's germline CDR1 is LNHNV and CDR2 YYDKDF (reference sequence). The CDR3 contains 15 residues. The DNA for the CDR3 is TGTGCCACCAGCAGGGGACTAGCGGACACCAGGGAGCTGTTTTTT. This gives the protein CATSRGLADTRELFF.

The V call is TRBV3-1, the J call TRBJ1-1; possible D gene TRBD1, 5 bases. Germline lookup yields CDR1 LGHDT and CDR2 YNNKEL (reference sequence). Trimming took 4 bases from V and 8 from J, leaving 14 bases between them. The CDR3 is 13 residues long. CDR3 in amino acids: CASSLPGNREAFF. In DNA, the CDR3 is TGTGCCAGCAGCCTTCCAGGGAATCGGGAAGCTTTCTTT.

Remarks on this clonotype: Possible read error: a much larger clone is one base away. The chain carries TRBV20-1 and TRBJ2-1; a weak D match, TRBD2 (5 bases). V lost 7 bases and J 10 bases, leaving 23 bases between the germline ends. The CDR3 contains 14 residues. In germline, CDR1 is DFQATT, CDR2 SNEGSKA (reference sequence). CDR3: CSVRRSSGAREQFF. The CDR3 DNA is TGCAGTGTTAGGAGGAGCTCTGGAGCAAGGGAGCAGTTCTTC.

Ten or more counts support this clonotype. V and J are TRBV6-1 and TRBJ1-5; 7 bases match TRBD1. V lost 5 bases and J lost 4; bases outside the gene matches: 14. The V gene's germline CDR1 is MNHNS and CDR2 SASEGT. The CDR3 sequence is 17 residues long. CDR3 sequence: CASSSFGGGRGNQPQHF. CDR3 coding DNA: TGTGCCAGCAGTTCATTTGGGGGTGGCAGGGGGAATCAGCCCCAGCATTTT.

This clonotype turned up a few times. CDR3 protein: CASSGAGRSYEQYF. As DNA, the CDR3 is TGTGCCAGCAGCGGGGCGGGCCGCTCCTACGAGCAGTACTTC. V and J are TRBV7-9 and TRBJ2-7; D possibly matches TRBD1 or TRBD2 (5 bases each). CDR1 SEHNR and CDR2 FQNEAQ come from the germline V gene (reference sequence). CDR3 length: 14 amino acids. Between the trimmed V and J ends, which lost 5 bases and 0 bases, there was a span of 11 bases.

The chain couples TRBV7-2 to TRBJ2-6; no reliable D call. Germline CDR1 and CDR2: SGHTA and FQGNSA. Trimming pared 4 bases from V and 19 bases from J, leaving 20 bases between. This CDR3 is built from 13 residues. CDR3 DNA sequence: TGTGCCAGCAGCTACGAAGCGAACGCATACAGCACTTTC. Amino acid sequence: CASSYEANAYSTF.

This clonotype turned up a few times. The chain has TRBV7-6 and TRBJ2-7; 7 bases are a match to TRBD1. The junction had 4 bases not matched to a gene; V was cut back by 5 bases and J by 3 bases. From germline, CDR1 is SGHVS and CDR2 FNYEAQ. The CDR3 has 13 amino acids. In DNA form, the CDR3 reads TGTGCCAGCAGCCGGGACAGCAACTACGAGCAGTACTTC. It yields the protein CASSRDSNYEQYF.

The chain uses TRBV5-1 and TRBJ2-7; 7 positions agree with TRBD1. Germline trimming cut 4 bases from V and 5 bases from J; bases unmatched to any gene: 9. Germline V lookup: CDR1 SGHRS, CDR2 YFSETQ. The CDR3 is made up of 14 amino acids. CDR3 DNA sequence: TGCGCCAGCAGCCCTCGGACAGGAAGGGACGAGCAGTACTTC. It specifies CASSPRTGRDEQYF.

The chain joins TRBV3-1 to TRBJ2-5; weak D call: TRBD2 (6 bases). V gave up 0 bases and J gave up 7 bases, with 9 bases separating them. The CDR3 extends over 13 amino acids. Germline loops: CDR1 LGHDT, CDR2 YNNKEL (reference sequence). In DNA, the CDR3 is TGTGCCAGCAGCCAAGATGTGGGGGGGACCCAGTACTTC. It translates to CASSQDVGGTQYF.

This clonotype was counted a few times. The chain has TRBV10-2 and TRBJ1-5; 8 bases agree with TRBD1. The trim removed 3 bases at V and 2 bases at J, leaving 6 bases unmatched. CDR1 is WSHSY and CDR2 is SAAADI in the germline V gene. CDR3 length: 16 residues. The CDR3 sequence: CASSERSGGGNQPQHF. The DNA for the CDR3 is TGCGCCAGCAGTGAAAGGTCAGGGGGCGGCAATCAGCCCCAGCATTTT.

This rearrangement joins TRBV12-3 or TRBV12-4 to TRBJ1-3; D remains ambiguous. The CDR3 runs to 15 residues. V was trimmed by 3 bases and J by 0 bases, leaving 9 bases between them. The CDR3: CASSFTATSGNTIYF. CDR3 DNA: TGTGCCAGCAGTTTTACAGCTACCTCTGGAAACACCATATATTTT.

CDR3 protein: CASSPGWGNGELFF. Here the CDR3 DNA reads TGTGCCAGCAGCCCGGGCTGGGGGAACGGGGAGCTGTTTTTT. The rearrangement uses TRBV6-1 and TRBJ2-2; the D gene could be TRBD1 or TRBD2 (5 bases each). The germline V and J ends were trimmed by 6 bases and 7 bases, with 15 bases remaining between them. The CDR3 is made up of 14 amino acids. Germline V CDR1 and CDR2: MNHNS, SASEGT.

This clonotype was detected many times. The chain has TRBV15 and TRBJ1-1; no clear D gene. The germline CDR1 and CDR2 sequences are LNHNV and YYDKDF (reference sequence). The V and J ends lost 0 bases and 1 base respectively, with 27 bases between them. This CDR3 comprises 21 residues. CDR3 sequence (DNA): TGTGCCACCAGCAGAGATCCTTTCGAAGGTCGGGCGCGCCTGAAGAACACTGAAGCTTTCTTT. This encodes CATSRDPFEGRARLKNTEAFF.

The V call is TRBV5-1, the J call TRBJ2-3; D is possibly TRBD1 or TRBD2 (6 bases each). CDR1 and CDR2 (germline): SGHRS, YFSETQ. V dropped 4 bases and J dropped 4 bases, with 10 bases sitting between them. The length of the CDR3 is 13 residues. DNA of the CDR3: TGCGCCAGCAGCACGGAGGGGGCAGATACGCAGTATTTT. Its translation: CASSTEGADTQYF.

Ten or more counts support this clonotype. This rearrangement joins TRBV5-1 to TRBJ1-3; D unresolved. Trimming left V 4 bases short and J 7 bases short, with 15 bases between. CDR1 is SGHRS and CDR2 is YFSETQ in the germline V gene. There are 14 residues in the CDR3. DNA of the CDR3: TGCGCCAGCAGCCCACTAACATCGCGGAACACCATATATTTT. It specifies CASSPLTSRNTIYF.

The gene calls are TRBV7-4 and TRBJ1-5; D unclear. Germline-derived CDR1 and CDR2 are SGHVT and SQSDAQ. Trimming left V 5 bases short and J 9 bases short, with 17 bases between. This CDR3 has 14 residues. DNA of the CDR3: TGTGCCAGCAGCCCTCGGGCCACCTCAACGCCCCAGCATTTT. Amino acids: CASSPRATSTPQHF.

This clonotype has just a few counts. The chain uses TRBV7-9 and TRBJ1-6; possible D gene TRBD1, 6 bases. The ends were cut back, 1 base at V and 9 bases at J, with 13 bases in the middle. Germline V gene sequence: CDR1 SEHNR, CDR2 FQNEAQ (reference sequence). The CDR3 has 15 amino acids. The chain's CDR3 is CASSLESDRGSPLHF. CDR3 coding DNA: TGTGCCAGCAGCTTAGAGTCGGACAGAGGTTCACCCCTCCACTTT.

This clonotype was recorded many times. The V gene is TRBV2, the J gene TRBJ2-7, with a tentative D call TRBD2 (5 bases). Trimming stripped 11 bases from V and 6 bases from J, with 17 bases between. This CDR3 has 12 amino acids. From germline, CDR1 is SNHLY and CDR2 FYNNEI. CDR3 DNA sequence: TGTGCCTGCCAGTCAGATCGGGGCGAGCAGTACTTC. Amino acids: CACQSDRGEQYF.

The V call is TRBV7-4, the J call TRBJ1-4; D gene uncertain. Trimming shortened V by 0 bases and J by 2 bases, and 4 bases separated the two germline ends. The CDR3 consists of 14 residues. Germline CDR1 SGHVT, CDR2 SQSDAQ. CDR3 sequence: CASSLAVTNEKLFF. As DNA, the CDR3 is TGTGCCAGCAGCTTAGCAGTGACTAATGAAAAACTGTTTTTT.

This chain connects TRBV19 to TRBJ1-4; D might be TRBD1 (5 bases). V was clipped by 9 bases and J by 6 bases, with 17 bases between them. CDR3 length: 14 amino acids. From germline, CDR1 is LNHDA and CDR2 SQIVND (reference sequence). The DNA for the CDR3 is TGTGCCAGCCTTGGCCGGAGGGGAGATGAAAAACTGTTTTTT. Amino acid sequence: CASLGRRGDEKLFF. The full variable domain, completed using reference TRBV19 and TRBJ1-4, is DGGITQSPKYLFRKEGQNVTLSCEQNLNHDAMYWYRQDPGQGLRLIYYSQIVNDFQKGDIAEGYSVSREKKESFPLTVTSAQKNPTAFYLCASLGRRGDEKLFFGSGTQLSVL.